In its sample, the clone carrying this T cell receptor (beta chain) was seen many times. The antigen is unknown. Using its own MiXCR run on the reads, TCRdb lists one record per CDR3 protein. This table has fewer than 200,000 distinct CDR3 sequences, 14% appearing once. The data derive from a study of T cell repertoires in cytomegalovirus infection. Notes on the study in general: The response measured ex vivo was dominated by TCR beta clonotypes (HLA-C-restricted and CMV-specific).

The CDR3 is 16 amino acids. Germline V gene sequence: CDR1 SGHTA, CDR2 FQGNSA. V was shortened by 5 bases and J by 1 base, with 15 bases between the two germline ends. The specimen was PBMCs. The V gene is TRBV7-2, the J gene TRBJ2-4; D possibly corresponds to TRBD2 (5 bases). This sequence was found in a human donor in good health (CMV status not recorded). Some clones in this sample may be carry-over from other donors' samples. The CDR3 nucleotides are TGTGCCAGCAGCGGAGGCGTCGATTCGGCCAAAAACATTCAGTACTTC. Translation: CASSGGVDSAKNIQYF.